This T cell receptor beta chain stems from a study of preoperative IRX-2 immunotherapy in early breast cancer. This table comes from immunoSEQ multiplex PCR, and its TCRdb copy is limited to in-frame clones, with some not included. The data hold approximately 27,000 clones, with approximately 75% observed a single time. Stated treatment: preoperative locoregional IRX-2 cytokine immunotherapy. Samples came from a phase Ib trial of preoperative locoregional IRX-2 cytokine immunotherapy. The CDR3 extends over 15 amino acids. The chain is built from TRBV6-7 and TRBJ2-2, with 8 bases lining up with TRBD1. The J call may be wrong; the DNA end is better matched by TRBJ1-3. TRBV6-7 is an open reading frame, and its role is uncertain. Here the sequenced sample was lymph node tissue, taken after IRX-2 immunotherapy. This TCR was sampled from a human donor with breast cancer. The CDR3 reads CASSYRSRGRDTIYF. CDR3 DNA sequence: TGTGCCAGCAGTTACCGGAGCAGGGGGCGGGACACCATATATTTT.